This is a list of T cell receptor beta chains from one sample in a study of shared clonotypes between healthy human individuals. TCRdb's copy holds only in-frame clones and misses some; the assay was immunoSEQ multiplex PCR. The table lists fewer than 400,000 clones, approximately 79% of them singletons. The source material was memory CD4+ T cells sorted from blood. The receptors originated from a man aged 25 to 40 in good health. Both conserved end residues are part of each CDR3. D genes are given only for firm matches. The listing skips clone size in some rows; elsewhere it reads once, few, many or a size class.

>TRBJ2-5|TRBV7-2|.|.
TGTGCCAGCAGCTGGAGGGAGACCCAGTACTTC
CASSWRETQYF
>TRBJ2-1|TRBV14|.|few
TGTGCCAGCAGCCAAATGACGGACTACTACAATGAGCAGTTCTTC
CASSQMTDYYNEQFF
>TRBJ2-5|TRBV6-6|.|once
TGTGCCAGCAGTTACGAGGTGGAGGAGACCCAGTACTTC
CASSYEVEETQYF
>TRBJ2-7|TRBV29-1|TRBD1|.
TGCAGCGTTGTGGGACAGGGGTACGAGCAGTACTTC
CSVVGQGYEQYF
>TRBJ2-3|TRBV25-1|.|once
TGTGCCAGCAGTGGCGGGGCCCTCACCACAGATACGCAGTATTTT
CASSGGALTTDTQYF
>TRBJ2-5|TRBV30|.|.
TGTGCCTGGAGTTATCTTACGGGGGCGGGAGAGACCCAGTACTTC
CAWSYLTGAGETQYF
>TRBJ2-3|TRBV4-3|.|few
TGCGCCAGCAGCCAAGATGCGAGAACTAGCACAGATACGCAGTATTTT
CASSQDARTSTDTQYF
>TRBJ2-1|TRBV7-8|.|.
TGTGCCAGCAGCTTCCAGATTAGCGGCAGCTCCTACAATGAGCAGTTCTTC
CASSFQISGSSYNEQFF
>TRBJ2-6|TRBV5-5|.|.
TGTGCCAGCAGCCTCATACAGGTTAAGGTGGCCAACGTCCTGACTTTC
CASSLIQVKVANVLTF
>TRBJ2-1|TRBV10-1|TRBD2|.
TGCGCCAGCAGTTCCAGACTAGCGGGGAACAATGAGCAGTTCTTC
CASSSRLAGNNEQFF
>TRBJ2-3|TRBV6-6|TRBD1|.
TGTGCCACCGCAGGGGGCGGCACAGATACGCAGTATTTT
CATAGGGTDTQYF
>TRBJ2-6|TRBV6-1|.|.
TGTGCCAGCAGGAGGGAGGGGGCTGGGGCCAACGTCCTGACTTTC
CASRREGAGANVLTF
>TRBJ2-3|TRBV4-3|TRBD2|many
TGCGCCAGCAGCCAAGCAACCCGAGGGGCGGGAGAAGCAGATACGCAGTATTTT
CASSQATRGAGEADTQYF
>TRBJ2-7|TRBV11-2|.|.
TGTGCCAGCAGCTTAGTTGGATTAAGCGAGCAGTACTTC
CASSLVGLSEQYF
>TRBJ1-5|TRBV28|.|.
TGTGCCAGTCGACAGGTAAATTGGCAGCCCCAGCATTTT
CASRQVNWQPQHF
>TRBJ2-4|TRBV18|.|.
TGTGCCAGCTCACCGGACAGAAAAAACATTCAGTACTTC
CASSPDRKNIQYF
>TRBJ2-1|TRBV2|.|.
TGTGCCAGCAGTGAAGCGCTCGCCGGGGCGGGCGACAATGAGCAGTTCTTC
CASSEALAGAGDNEQFF
>TRBJ2-3|TRBV5-1|.|.
TGCGCCAGCAGCTTGGTTGCGGCCGCTAGCACAGATACGCAGTATTTT
CASSLVAAASTDTQYF
>TRBJ2-4|TRBV15|.|.
TGTGCCACCAGCAGCCTTACGGGGGGACAGTCTATCAAAAACATTCAGTACTTC
CATSSLTGGQSIKNIQYF
>TRBJ2-2|TRBV5-6|TRBD1|.
TGTGCCAGCAGCCCCACAGGGGTTTGGGATCGTACCGGGGAGCTGTTTTTT
CASSPTGVWDRTGELFF
>TRBJ2-7|TRBV27|.|.
TGTGCCAGCAGTTCCTTCGAAATGGTGTATAAAGAGCAGTACTTC
CASSSFEMVYKEQYF
>TRBJ2-1|TRBV7-8|.|once
TGTGCCAGCAGCCCAGAAACTTACAATGAGCAGTTCTTC
CASSPETYNEQFF
>TRBJ2-6|TRBV15|TRBD1|.
TGTGCCACCAGCCGAAAGTGGACAGGCACCTTCAGGGCCAACGTCCTGACTTTC
CATSRKWTGTFRANVLTF
>TRBJ1-5|TRBV19|.|few
TGTGCCACCACCCACGGGGTAAATCAGCCCCAGCATTTT
CATTHGVNQPQHF
>TRBJ2-1|TRBV29-1|TRBD1|.
TGCAGCGTTTCTCACACAGGGGGAGAGGGCGATGAGCAGTTCTTC
CSVSHTGGEGDEQFF
>TRBJ1-2|TRBV6-1|TRBD1|.
TGTGCCAGCAGTGAAGGACAGGGTGACTATGGCTACACCTTC
CASSEGQGDYGYTF
>TRBJ2-5|TRBV7-9|.|.
TGTGCCAGCAGCTTAGGTCGCAGCCAAGAGACCCAGTACTTC
CASSLGRSQETQYF
>TRBJ2-2|TRBV11-2|TRBD2|once
TGTGCCAGCAGCCAATCGGGAGGAAACACCGGGGAGCTGTTTTTT
CASSQSGGNTGELFF
>TRBJ2-7|TRBV9|.|.
TGTGCCAGCAGCGTAGGCGCGGGGTACGGGTCCTACGAGCAGTACTTC
CASSVGAGYGSYEQYF
>TRBJ1-6|TRBV18|.|few
TGTGCCAGCTCATTACAGGGTCGCTCACCCCTCCACTTT
CASSLQGRSPLHF
>TRBJ2-1|TRBV11-3|TRBD2|.
TGTGCCAGCAGCTTTGAGCTTGGGCGGGGGAATGAGCAGTTCTTC
CASSFELGRGNEQFF
>TRBJ2-7|TRBV28|.|.
TGTGCCAGCAGTTCGCAACAGCGGGGGGGACAGGGGATCTACGAGCAGTACTTC
CASSSQQRGGQGIYEQYF
>TRBJ2-3|TRBV25-1|.|.
TGTGCCAGCAGTGTGGAGAGGCAGGGATATGATACGCAGTATTTT
CASSVERQGYDTQYF
>TRBJ1-1|TRBV11-1|TRBD1|.
TGTGCCAGCAGCGTACGACAGGGGTTCGAAGCTTTCTTT
CASSVRQGFEAFF
>TRBJ2-1|TRBV5-1|.|few
TGCGCCAGCAGCTTGGAGGAGGGCCGCTACAATGAGCAGTTCTTC
CASSLEEGRYNEQFF
>TRBJ2-7|TRBV4-3|.|.
TGCGCCAGCAGCCAAGATCCTACGAGTGATGAGCAGTACTTC
CASSQDPTSDEQYF
>TRBJ2-7|TRBV7-2|TRBD1|.
TGTGCCAGCAGCTTAGCGACAGGGTACGAGCAGTACTTC
CASSLATGYEQYF
>TRBJ2-5|TRBV7-9|TRBD1|.
TGTGCCAGCAGCCCAGGGGGAAAGGGAGAGACCCAGTACTTC
CASSPGGKGETQYF
>TRBJ2-2|TRBV5-3|.|.
TGTGCCAGAACGCCCCTAATAACAGGGAGGGCCACCGGGGAGCTGTTTTTT
CARTPLITGRATGELFF
>TRBJ2-5|TRBV29-1|.|few
TGCAGCGTTGAAGGACAGGAGCAAGAGACCCAGTACTTC
CSVEGQEQETQYF
>TRBJ1-1|TRBV10-1|TRBD1|once
TGCGCCAGCACCACCCTAATCAGGGACAGGGAGTACACTGAAGCTTTCTTT
CASTTLIRDREYTEAFF
>TRBJ1-4|TRBV18|.|.
TGTGCCAGCTCACCACCGGGTTCCATGGCGGGGGAAAAACTGTTTTTT
CASSPPGSMAGEKLFF
>TRBJ2-7|TRBV2|TRBD1|.
TGTGCCAGCAGTTCCGACAGGGCTGGCGAGCAGTACTTC
CASSSDRAGEQYF
>TRBJ2-7|TRBV6-1|.|.
TGTGCCAGCAACGCGTACGGATACGAGCAGTACTTC
CASNAYGYEQYF
>TRBJ2-7|TRBV10-3|TRBD1|.
TGTGCCATCAGTGGGGACAGGGTTCGCAGCGAGCAGTACTTC
CAISGDRVRSEQYF
>TRBJ2-7|TRBV27|.|.
TGTGCCAGCAGTCCCCGGGCGCAGAACGCCTACGAGCAGTACTTC
CASSPRAQNAYEQYF